Sequencing of this T cell receptor beta chain was carried out in a study of T cells in tuberculosis. Across the whole study: This South African cohort compared adolescents with or without latent tuberculosis against adults with active tuberculosis. Samples predate treatment or fall within its first 7 days. General study findings and limits: Active tuberculosis patients had shorter CDR3-alpha; the beta difference was nonsignificant.

Time point noted: new active TB diagnosis, blood taken before or within 7 days of starting treatment. A note on this clone: The antigen remains undetermined.

Clones were sequenced by immunoSEQ multiplex PCR, and TCRdb holds only the in-frame ones, with some missing. The table includes 30,000 to 35,000 clones, 92% detected once. The CDR3 is made up of 15 amino acids. The junction had 6 bases not matched to a gene; V was cut back by 2 bases and J by 2 bases. Germline values: CDR1 ENHRY, CDR2 SYGVKD. Sequenced here: PBMCs, sampled at tuberculosis diagnosis. The chain combines TRBV10-3 with TRBJ2-7; 7 bases are shared with TRBD1. This clonotype was sampled from an adult with tuberculosis. Some clones in this sample may be carry-over from other donors' samples. The chain's CDR3 is CAISEGQAITYEQYF. DNA for the CDR3: TGTGCCATCAGTGAGGGACAGGCCATAACCTACGAGCAGTACTTC.